This T cell receptor (beta chain) derives from a study of blood T cells in healthy people across ages. Study-wide points: TCR beta diversity, measured per million T cells, fell in a roughly linear way with age.

This CDR3 spans 15 amino acids. Trimming cost V 5 bases and J 2 bases, with 15 bases left between them. Germline CDR1 PRHDT, CDR2 FYEKMQ (reference sequence). Regarding this clonotype: Its cognate antigen is unknown.

A J-beta primer mix and a sample-barcoded 5' primer were used in a second PCR of about 6 to 12 cycles. TCRdb redid the calling of the 5' RACE reads with MiXCR, one entry per CDR3 protein. The sample shows some 920,000 distinct CDR3 sequences, 51% of them seen only once. The chain uses TRBV13 and TRBJ2-5; D may be TRBD1 or TRBD2 (5 bases each). This clonotype was sampled from an older woman in good health. Sequencing was done on a sample of blood. The CDR3: CASSVGRPVQETQYF. Here the CDR3 DNA reads TGTGCCAGCAGCGTGGGACGGCCGGTACAAGAGACCCAGTACTTC.